This TCR beta chain was recorded in a study of cytomegalovirus exposure and HLA in healthy donors. While unrecorded immune exposures were likely, the donors were nominally healthy when sampled. Study-wide findings and caveats: A highly shared variant cluster was judged a likely technical artifact. Across donors, most TCRs were seen rarely, yet some public ones were widespread. Associated with cytomegalovirus, according to the listing, were fewer than 200 TCR beta chains.

To note about this clone: Its antigen is not known.

13 Jbeta primers and 60 Vbeta primers were used for the PCR. Assay: immunoSEQ multiplex PCR; the TCRdb copy retains only in-frame clones and omits some. The sample lists 99,000 or so clones, about 75% occurring once. The CDR3 totals 15 residues. Trimming took 1 base from V and 2 from J, leaving 13 bases between them. Per germline, CDR1 SGHRS and CDR2 YFSETQ. Sequenced input: PBMCs. The sequence was obtained from a man between 60 and 70 years old in good health and CMV-seropositive. This chain uses TRBV5-1 with TRBJ2-7; D may be TRBD2 (7 bases). The CDR3 loop is CASSLYAGATYEQYF. CDR3 DNA: TGCGCCAGCAGCTTGTACGCGGGGGCTACCTACGAGCAGTACTTC. The variable domain in full, completed from reference TRBV5-1 and TRBJ2-7, reads KAGVTQTPRYLIKTRGQQVTLSCSPISGHRSVSWYQQTPGQGLQFLFEYFSETQRNKGNFPGRFSGRQFSNSRSEMNVSTLELGDSALYLCASSLYAGATYEQYFGPGTRLTVT.